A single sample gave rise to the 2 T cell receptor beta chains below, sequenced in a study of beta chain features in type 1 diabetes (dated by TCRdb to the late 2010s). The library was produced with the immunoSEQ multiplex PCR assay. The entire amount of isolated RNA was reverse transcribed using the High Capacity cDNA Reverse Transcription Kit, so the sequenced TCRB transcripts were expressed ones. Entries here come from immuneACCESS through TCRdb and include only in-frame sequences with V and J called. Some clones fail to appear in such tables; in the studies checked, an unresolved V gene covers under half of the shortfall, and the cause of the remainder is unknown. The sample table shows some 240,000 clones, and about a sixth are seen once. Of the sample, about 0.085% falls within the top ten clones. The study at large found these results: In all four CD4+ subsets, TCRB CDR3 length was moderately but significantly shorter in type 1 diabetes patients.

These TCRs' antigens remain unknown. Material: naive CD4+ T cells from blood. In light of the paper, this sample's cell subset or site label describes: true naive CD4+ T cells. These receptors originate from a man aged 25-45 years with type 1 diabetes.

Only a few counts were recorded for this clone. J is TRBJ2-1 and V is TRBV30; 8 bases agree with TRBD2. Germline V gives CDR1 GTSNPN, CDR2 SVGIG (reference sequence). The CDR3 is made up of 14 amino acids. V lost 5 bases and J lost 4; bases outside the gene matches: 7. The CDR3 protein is CAWEGSSGYNEQFF. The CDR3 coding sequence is TGTGCCTGGGAAGGTTCTAGCGGGTACAATGAGCAGTTCTTC.

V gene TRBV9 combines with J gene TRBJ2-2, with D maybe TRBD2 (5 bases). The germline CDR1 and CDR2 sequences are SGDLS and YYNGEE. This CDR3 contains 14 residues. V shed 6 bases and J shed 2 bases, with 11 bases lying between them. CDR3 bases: TGTGCCAGCACCCGGACTTCAAACACCGGGGAGCTGTTTTTT. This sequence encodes CASTRTSNTGELFF.